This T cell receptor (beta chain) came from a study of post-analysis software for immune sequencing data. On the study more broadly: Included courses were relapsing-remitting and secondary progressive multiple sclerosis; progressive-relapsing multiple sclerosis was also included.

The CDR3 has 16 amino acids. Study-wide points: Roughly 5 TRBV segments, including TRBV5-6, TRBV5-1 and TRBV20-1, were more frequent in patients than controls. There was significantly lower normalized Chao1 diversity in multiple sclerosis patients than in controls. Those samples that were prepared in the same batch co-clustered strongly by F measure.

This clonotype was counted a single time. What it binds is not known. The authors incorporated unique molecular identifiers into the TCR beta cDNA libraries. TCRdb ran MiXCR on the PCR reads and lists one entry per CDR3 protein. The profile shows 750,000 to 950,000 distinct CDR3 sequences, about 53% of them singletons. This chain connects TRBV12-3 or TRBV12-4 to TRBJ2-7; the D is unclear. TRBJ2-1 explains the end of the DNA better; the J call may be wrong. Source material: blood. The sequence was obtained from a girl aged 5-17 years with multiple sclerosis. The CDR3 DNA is TGTGCCAGCAGTCCTACGGGTCCGCTGGGGTTCAATGAGCAGTTCTTC. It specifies CASSPTGPLGFNEQFF.